What follows are 14 T cell receptor beta chains derived from one specimen sequenced in a study of a mutant IDH1 vaccine in newly diagnosed glioma. Repertoires were generated with immunoSEQ multiplex PCR, while TCRdb's copy carries only in-frame clones and drops some. The sample shows around 130,000 clones, around 80% of them seen only once. Documented time point: week 11, during vaccination. The investigators gave 300 ug of mutant IDH1 20-mer peptide in each vaccine dose, together with topical imiquimod. Their specific antigens are unknown. Material: PBMCs, obtained from a glioma patient whose treatment included an IDH1 peptide vaccine. These receptors originate from a middle-aged man with glioma.

V and J are TRBV19 and TRBJ1-6; no definite D call. CDR3 length: 12 residues. Trimming removed 9 bases at V and 8 bases at J, with 11 bases between. CDR1 is LNHDA and CDR2 is SQIVND in the germline V gene (reference sequence). The CDR3 nucleotides are TGTGCCAGCTCCCGAGTGGATTCACCCCTCCACTTT. Protein: CASSRVDSPLHF.

The rearrangement links TRBV11-2 to TRBJ2-2, with D possibly TRBD2 on 5 matching bases. The CDR3 is 14 residues long. V lost 5 bases and J 2 bases, leaving 9 bases between the germline ends. The V gene's germline CDR1 is SGHAT and CDR2 FQNNGV. CDR3 sequence (DNA): TGTGCCAGCAGCCAACTAGTAAACACCGGGGAGCTGTTTTTT. This codes for CASSQLVNTGELFF.

This rearrangement joins TRBV19 to TRBJ2-1; a weak D match, TRBD2 (6 bases). From germline, CDR1 is LNHDA and CDR2 SQIVND (reference sequence). V dropped 6 bases and J dropped 3 bases, with 15 bases sitting between them. This CDR3 region has 15 residues. The CDR3 DNA follows: TGTGCCAGTAGCCCGACTAGGGAGCTCTACAATGAGCAGTTCTTC. It is translated as CASSPTRELYNEQFF.

This clone is a singleton in its sample. The J gene is TRBJ2-7, the V gene TRBV7-8; D call uncertain. The V gene lost 1 base and the J gene lost 7 bases, with 11 bases spanning the gap. Per germline, CDR1 SGHVS and CDR2 FQNEAQ. This CDR3 has 13 amino acids. For the CDR3, the DNA is TGTGCCAGCAGCTTAGGGTTGTGGGGAGAGCAGTACTTC. It specifies CASSLGLWGEQYF.

The genes are TRBV10-3 and TRBJ2-3; tentatively, D is TRBD2 (6 bases). The CDR3 length is 14 residues. Trimming removed 6 bases at V and 4 bases at J, with 14 bases between. The germline V gene has CDR1 ENHRY and CDR2 SYGVKD. The CDR3 DNA is TGTGCCATCAGCGGAGGGAATTGGGCAGATACGCAGTATTTT. It encodes CAISGGNWADTQYF.

The rearrangement uses TRBV4-2 and TRBJ2-7, with D unresolved. The CDR3 length is 13 residues. CDR1 is LGHNA, CDR2 YNFKEQ, per germline. The V gene lost 3 bases and the J gene lost 0 bases, with 6 bases spanning the gap. CDR3: CASSQASSYEQYF. The CDR3 bases are TGTGCCAGCAGCCAGGCGAGCTCCTACGAGCAGTACTTC.

The CDR3 DNA is TGTGCCTGGGCTGGGGCAGCTAGCTCCTACGAGCAGTACTTC. This translates into CAWAGAASSYEQYF. The J gene is TRBJ2-7, the V gene TRBV30; weak D call: TRBD1 (5 bases). The V and J ends lost 5 bases and 0 bases respectively, with 14 bases between them. The length of the CDR3 is 14 residues. Germline assignment: CDR1 GTSNPN and CDR2 SVGIG (reference sequence).

The V and J genes are TRBV2 and TRBJ1-6, with D perhaps matching TRBD1 (6 bases). Germline loops: CDR1 SNHLY, CDR2 FYNNEI. This CDR3 comprises 14 residues. With 4 bases removed from V and 7 bases from J, the gap between germline ends came to 11 bases. Here the CDR3 reads CASSGTGRNSPLHF. The CDR3 DNA reads TGTGCCAGCAGTGGCACAGGGCGGAATTCACCCCTCCACTTT.

The V and J genes are TRBV5-1 and TRBJ2-3; D is ambiguous. V was pared by 0 bases and J by 1 base, with 9 bases between. Germline V gene sequence: CDR1 SGHRS, CDR2 YFSETQ. CDR3 length: 15 residues. The CDR3 nucleotides read TGCGCCAGCAGCTTGGAGGCGGATCGCACAGATACGCAGTATTTT. Its protein product is CASSLEADRTDTQYF.

V and J are TRBV7-2 and TRBJ2-1; a weak D match, TRBD1 (6 bases). The V gene lost 4 bases and the J gene lost 7 bases, with 11 bases spanning the gap. CDR3 size: 13 residues. CDR1 and CDR2 from the germline V gene are SGHTA and FQGNSA. The CDR3 region has the DNA TGTGCCAGCAGCTCCGATACAGGGAATGAGCAGTTCTTC. Translated, it gives CASSSDTGNEQFF.

The V call is TRBV11-3, the J call TRBJ2-6; 13 positions match TRBD2. CDR1 is SGHNT, CDR2 YENEEA, per germline. The CDR3 has 18 residues. Unmatched junction bases numbered 3, after V lost 4 bases and J lost 0 bases. The CDR3 DNA reads TGTGCCAGCAGCTCGGGACTAGCGGGAACCTCTGGGGCCAACGTCCTGACTTTC. Translation: CASSSGLAGTSGANVLTF.

V and J are TRBV10-2 and TRBJ2-3; D is perhaps TRBD1 or TRBD2 (6 bases each). The ends were cut back, 7 bases at V and 0 bases at J, with 20 bases in the middle. The CDR3 is made up of 17 amino acids. Per the germline V gene, CDR1 is WSHSY and CDR2 is SAAADI. The CDR3 protein is CASTGLGGGTSTDTQYF. Written as DNA, the CDR3 is TGCGCCAGCACAGGTCTCGGGGGCGGAACTAGCACAGATACGCAGTATTTT.

The table lists this clone with a count of one. The chain combines TRBV30 with TRBJ2-3; D may be TRBD2 (7 bases). Trimming removed 1 base from V and 4 bases from J, with 15 bases in between. Germline V gives CDR1 GTSNPN, CDR2 SVGIG (reference sequence). The CDR3 contains 15 residues. The CDR3 DNA is TGTGCCTGGAGTGCCGACGGGGGGCGCGCAGATACGCAGTATTTT. Translating gives CAWSADGGRADTQYF.

This sequence joins TRBV2 and TRBJ2-1, with TRBD1 matching 7 bases. With 3 bases clipped from V and 8 bases from J, the junction kept 7 bases outside the gene matches. Looked up from germline, CDR1 is SNHLY and CDR2 is FYNNEI. The CDR3 loop spans 14 amino acids. The chain's CDR3 is CASSDRSTGDEQFF. The CDR3 DNA follows: TGTGCCAGCAGTGATAGGTCAACAGGGGATGAGCAGTTCTTC.